The 12 T cell receptor beta chains below were found in one sample sequenced in a study of T cells in Graves' hyperthyroidism and ophthalmopathy. Authors of the study amplified TCR beta CDR3 regions from RNA transcripts. The HTBI primer set served for first-round RT-PCR of the TCR CDR3. TCRdb re-analysed the multiplex PCR reads in MiXCR, keeping a single row per CDR3 protein. The repertoire has 690,000 or so distinct CDR3 sequences, roughly 20% of them found once; the top ten carry over 15%. Sequencing input: blood. Receptor source: a woman in her fifties or sixties with Graves' hyperthyroidism that later progressed to Graves' ophthalmopathy.

This clonotype has ten or more counts. The genes are TRBV30 and TRBJ2-1, with D possibly being TRBD1 (6 bases). V was shortened by 4 bases and J by 6 bases, with 22 bases between the two germline ends. Germline assignment: CDR1 GTSNPN and CDR2 SVGIG (reference sequence). The CDR3 is 16 residues long. Here the CDR3 reads CAWIPGQSGYGNEQFF. In nucleotides, the CDR3 is TGTGCCTGGATTCCCGGACAGTCGGGGTATGGCAATGAGCAGTTCTTC.

The chain uses TRBV20-1 and TRBJ2-5, with 8 bases aligning to TRBD2. Germline V gene data show CDR1 as DFQATT and CDR2 as SNEGSKA (reference sequence). J was trimmed by 7 bases and V by 5 bases; bases with no gene match: 9. The CDR3 is 13 residues long. CDR3 in DNA: TGCAGTGCTCCAGCGGGAGTGGGAGTGACCCAGTACTTC. Protein product: CSAPAGVGVTQYF.

This rearrangement joins TRBV27 to TRBJ2-3; the D is unclear. Looked up from germline, CDR1 is MNHEY and CDR2 is SMNVEV (reference sequence). This CDR3 contains 16 residues. Trimming took off 6 bases at V and 0 bases at J, with 16 bases between the two ends. In DNA, the CDR3 is TGTGCCAGCAGACAGTACGGTACTACTAGCACAGATACGCAGTATTTT. Amino acids: CASRQYGTTSTDTQYF.

This clonotype was recorded at least ten times. The CDR3 reads CASSLASDEQFF. DNA of the CDR3: TGTGCCAGCAGCTTAGCTTCGGATGAGCAGTTCTTC. V gene TRBV13 combines with J gene TRBJ2-1; D is unresolved. Germline V CDR1 and CDR2: PRHDT, FYEKMQ (reference sequence). V was cut by 1 base and J by 8 bases, with 6 bases left in between. The CDR3 loop spans 12 amino acids.

The V gene is TRBV24-1, the J gene TRBJ2-3; D not resolved. V gave up 4 bases and J gave up 2 bases, with 6 bases separating them. This CDR3 spans 13 amino acids. Germline CDR1 is KGHDR and CDR2 is SFDVKD. The CDR3 region is CATSDRITDTQYF. DNA for the CDR3: TGTGCCACCAGTGACAGAATCACAGATACGCAGTATTTT.

This clonotype was seen at least ten times. This chain links TRBV20-1 with TRBJ1-2; the D gene is possibly TRBD1 (5 bases). The CDR3 is 12 amino acids. Germline CDR1 is DFQATT and CDR2 is SNEGSKA (reference sequence). V lost 5 bases and J lost 8, with 15 bases in between. Here the CDR3 reads CSAGGGLEGYTF. The DNA for the CDR3 is TGCAGTGCTGGGGGGGGACTTGAGGGCTACACCTTC.

The chain uses TRBV6-2 or TRBV6-3 and TRBJ2-1; 8 nucleotides match TRBD2. This CDR3 comprises 15 residues. V was pared by 2 bases and J by 8 bases, with 8 bases of the junction left unmatched. CDR1 and CDR2 from the germline V gene are MNHEY and SVGEGT. CDR3 region: CASSYLGTRRYEQFF. As DNA, the CDR3 is TGTGCCAGCAGTTACCTTGGGACTAGACGCTATGAGCAGTTCTTC.

This clonotype was seen ten or more times. The chain links TRBV11-2 to TRBJ1-2, with unresolved D. The germline gives CDR1 SGHAT, CDR2 FQNNGV. V lost 0 bases to trimming and J lost 8 bases, with 10 bases between them. CDR3 length: 13 residues. The CDR3 loop reads CASSLEVLEGYTF. The CDR3 DNA follows: TGTGCCAGCAGCTTAGAGGTCCTAGAGGGCTACACCTTC.

This sequence joins TRBV19 and TRBJ2-2; D possibly corresponds to TRBD1 (6 bases). V was trimmed by 5 bases and J by 5 bases, leaving 12 bases between them. In germline, CDR1 is LNHDA, CDR2 SQIVND (reference sequence). The CDR3 totals 14 residues. The DNA of the CDR3 is TGTGCCAGTAGTCCGGGACACCCGACCGGGGAGCTGTTTTTT. Residues: CASSPGHPTGELFF.

V and J are TRBV19 and TRBJ1-2; weak D call: TRBD1 (5 bases). This CDR3 region has 14 residues. The V end lost 5 bases, the J end lost 2 bases, and 12 bases lay between the germline ends. The germline V gene encodes CDR1 LNHDA and CDR2 SQIVND (reference sequence). The CDR3 DNA reads as TGTGCCAGTAGTCAACCCAGGGAGAACTATGGCTACACCTTC. This sequence encodes CASSQPRENYGYTF. Combining the CDR3 with reference TRBV19 and TRBJ1-2 gives the whole variable domain DGGITQSPKYLFRKEGQNVTLSCEQNLNHDAMYWYRQDPGQGLRLIYYSQIVNDFQKGDIAEGYSVSREKKESFPLTVTSAQKNPTAFYLCASSQPRENYGYTFGSGTRLTVV.

This clonotype showed up many times. The gene calls are TRBV2 and TRBJ2-1; maybe TRBD2 (7 bases). The length of the CDR3 is 15 residues. Trimming removed 3 bases from V and 4 bases from J, with 13 bases in between. Germline CDR1 SNHLY, CDR2 FYNNEI. The CDR3 DNA follows: TGTGCCAGCAGTGAGGGAGGGGGGGGTTACAATGAGCAGTTCTTC. This gives the protein CASSEGGGGYNEQFF.

V is TRBV12-5 and J is TRBJ2-1; the match to TRBD2 covers 12 bases. V shed 0 bases, J shed 4 bases, and the junction held 16 bases outside the gene matches. This CDR3 contains 21 residues. Germline CDR1 is LGHNT and CDR2 is FRNRAP. The CDR3 DNA reads as TGTGCTAGTGGTTTGGTAAGGCTAGCGGGGGGGCCTGGTAGTGATTACAATGAGCAGTTCTTC. It translates to CASGLVRLAGGPGSDYNEQFF.